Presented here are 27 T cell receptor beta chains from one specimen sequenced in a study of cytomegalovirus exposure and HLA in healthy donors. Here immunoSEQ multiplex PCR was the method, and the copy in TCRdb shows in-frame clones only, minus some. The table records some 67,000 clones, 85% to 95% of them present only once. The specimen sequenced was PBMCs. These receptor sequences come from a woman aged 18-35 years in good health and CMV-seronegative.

The CDR3 loop reads CSAGTTLWTGELFF. CDR3 coding DNA: TGCAGCGCCGGGACTACCCTGTGGACCGGGGAGCTGTTTTTT. The chain has TRBV29-1 and TRBJ2-2; 7 nucleotides agree with TRBD2. Unmatched junction bases numbered 10, after V lost 7 bases and J lost 5 bases. The CDR3 runs 14 residues. The germline gives CDR1 SQVTM, CDR2 ANQGSEA.

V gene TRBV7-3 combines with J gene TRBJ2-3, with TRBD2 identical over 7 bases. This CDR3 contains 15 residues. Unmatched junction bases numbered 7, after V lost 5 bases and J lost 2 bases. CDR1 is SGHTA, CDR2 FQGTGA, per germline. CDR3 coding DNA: TGTGCCAGCAGCGCTCGGGACTATGACACAGATACGCAGTATTTT. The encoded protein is CASSARDYDTDTQYF.

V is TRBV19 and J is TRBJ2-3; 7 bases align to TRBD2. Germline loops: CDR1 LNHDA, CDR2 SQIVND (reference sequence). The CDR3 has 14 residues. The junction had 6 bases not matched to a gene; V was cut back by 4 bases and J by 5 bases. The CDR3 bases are TGTGCCAGTAGTAGAGGACTAGATCAAGATACGCAGTATTTT. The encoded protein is CASSRGLDQDTQYF.

The CDR3 is CASTPTGVGETQYF. The CDR3 DNA follows: TGTGCCAGTACCCCGACAGGGGTTGGAGAGACCCAGTACTTC. The chain joins TRBV19 to TRBJ2-5, with 8 bases fitting TRBD1. This CDR3 spans 14 amino acids. The V and J ends lost 7 bases and 4 bases, in that order; junction bases with no gene match: 8. Per germline, CDR1 LNHDA and CDR2 SQIVND (reference sequence).

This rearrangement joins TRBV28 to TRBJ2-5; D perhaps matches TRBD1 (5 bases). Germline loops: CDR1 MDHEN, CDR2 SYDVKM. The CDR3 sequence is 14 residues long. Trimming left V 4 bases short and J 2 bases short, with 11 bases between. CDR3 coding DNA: TGTGCCAGCAGTTCCCCGCAGGGACAAGAGACCCAGTACTTC. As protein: CASSSPQGQETQYF. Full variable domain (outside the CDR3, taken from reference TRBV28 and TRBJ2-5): DVKVTQSSRYLVKRTGEKVFLECVQDMDHENMFWYRQDPGLGLRLIYFSYDVKMKEKGDIPEGYSVSREKKERFSLILESASTNQTSMYLCASSSPQGQETQYFGPGTRLLVL.

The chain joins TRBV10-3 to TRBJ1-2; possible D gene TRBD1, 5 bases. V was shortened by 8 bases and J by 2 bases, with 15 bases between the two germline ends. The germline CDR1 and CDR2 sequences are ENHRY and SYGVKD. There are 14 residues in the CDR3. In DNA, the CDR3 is TGTGCCATCCTCCCGGCGGGGGACAACTATGGCTACACCTTC. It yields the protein CAILPAGDNYGYTF.

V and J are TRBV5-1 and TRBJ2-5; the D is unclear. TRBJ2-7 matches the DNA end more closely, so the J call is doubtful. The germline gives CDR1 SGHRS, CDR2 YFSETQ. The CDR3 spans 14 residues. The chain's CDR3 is CASSLGVTLYEQYF. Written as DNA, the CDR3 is TGCGCCAGCAGCTTGGGTGTCACCCTCTACGAGCAGTACTTC.

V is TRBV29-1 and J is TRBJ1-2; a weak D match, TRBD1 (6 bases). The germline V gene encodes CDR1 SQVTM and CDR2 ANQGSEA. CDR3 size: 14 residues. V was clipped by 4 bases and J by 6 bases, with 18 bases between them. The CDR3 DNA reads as TGCAGCGTTGCTGACTGGGCAGGGGAGAATGGCTACACCTTC. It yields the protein CSVADWAGENGYTF.

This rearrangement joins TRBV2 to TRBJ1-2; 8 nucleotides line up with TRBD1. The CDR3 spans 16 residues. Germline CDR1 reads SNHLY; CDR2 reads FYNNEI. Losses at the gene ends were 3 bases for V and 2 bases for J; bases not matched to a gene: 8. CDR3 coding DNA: TGTGCCAGCAGTGAGCAGGGGGGACAGGAGAACTATGGCTACACCTTC. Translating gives CASSEQGGQENYGYTF.

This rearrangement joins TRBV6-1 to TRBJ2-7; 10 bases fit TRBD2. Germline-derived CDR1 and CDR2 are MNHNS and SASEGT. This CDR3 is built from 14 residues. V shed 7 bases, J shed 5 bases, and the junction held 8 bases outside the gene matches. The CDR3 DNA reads TGTGCCAGCAAAGCTAGCGGGAGACCCCACGAGCAGTACTTC. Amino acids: CASKASGRPHEQYF.

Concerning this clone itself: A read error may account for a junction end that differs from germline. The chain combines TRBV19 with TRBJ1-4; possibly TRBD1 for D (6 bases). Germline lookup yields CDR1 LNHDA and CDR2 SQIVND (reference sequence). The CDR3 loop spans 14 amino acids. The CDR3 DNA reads TGTGCCAGTAGTCCGGGGGGGGCTGACAAAGTTTGGTCCTTT. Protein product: CASSPGGADKVWSF. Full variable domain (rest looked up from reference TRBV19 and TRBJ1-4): DGGITQSPKYLFRKEGQNVTLSCEQNLNHDAMYWYRQDPGQGLRLIYYSQIVNDFQKGDIAEGYSVSREKKESFPLTVTSAQKNPTAFYLCASSPGGADKVWSFGSGTQLSVL.

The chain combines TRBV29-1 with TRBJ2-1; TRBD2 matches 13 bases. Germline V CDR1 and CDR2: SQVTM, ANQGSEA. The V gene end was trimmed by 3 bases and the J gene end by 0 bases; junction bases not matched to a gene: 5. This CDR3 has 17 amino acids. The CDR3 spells CSVEGTSGMSSYNEQFF. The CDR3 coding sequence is TGCAGCGTTGAGGGGACTAGCGGGATGAGCTCCTACAATGAGCAGTTCTTC.

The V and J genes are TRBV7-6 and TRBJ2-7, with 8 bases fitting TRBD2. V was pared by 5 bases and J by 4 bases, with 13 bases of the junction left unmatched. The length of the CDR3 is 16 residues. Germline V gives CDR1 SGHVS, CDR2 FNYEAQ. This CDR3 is CASSAEVAGLWYEQYF. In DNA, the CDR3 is TGTGCCAGCAGCGCGGAAGTAGCGGGACTGTGGTACGAGCAGTACTTC. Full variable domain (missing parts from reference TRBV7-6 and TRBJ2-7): GAGVSQSPRYKVTKRGQDVALRCDPISGHVSLYWYRQALGQGPEFLTYFNYEAQQDKSGLPNDRFSAERPEGSISTLTIQRTEQRDSAMYRCASSAEVAGLWYEQYFGPGTRLTVT.

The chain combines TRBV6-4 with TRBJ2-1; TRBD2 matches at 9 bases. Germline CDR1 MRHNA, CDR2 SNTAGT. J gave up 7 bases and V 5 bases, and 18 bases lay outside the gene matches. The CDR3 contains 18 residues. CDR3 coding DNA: TGTGCCAGCAGTCTCACTATTGGCGGGGGGGGATCTGGGAATGAGCAGTTCTTC. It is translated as CASSLTIGGGGSGNEQFF.

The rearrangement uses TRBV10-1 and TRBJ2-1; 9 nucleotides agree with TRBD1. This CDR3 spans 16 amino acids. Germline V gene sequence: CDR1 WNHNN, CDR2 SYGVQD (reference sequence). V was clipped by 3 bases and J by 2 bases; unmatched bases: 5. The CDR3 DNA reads TGCGCCAGCAGTGACGGACAGGGGATTGCCTACAATGAGCAGTTCTTC. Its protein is CASSDGQGIAYNEQFF.

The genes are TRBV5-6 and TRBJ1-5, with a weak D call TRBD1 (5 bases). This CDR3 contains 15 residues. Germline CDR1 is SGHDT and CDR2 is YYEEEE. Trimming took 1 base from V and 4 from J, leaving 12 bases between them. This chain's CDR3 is CASSLWGVSNQPQHF. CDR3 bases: TGTGCCAGCAGCTTGTGGGGGGTCTCTAATCAGCCCCAGCATTTT.

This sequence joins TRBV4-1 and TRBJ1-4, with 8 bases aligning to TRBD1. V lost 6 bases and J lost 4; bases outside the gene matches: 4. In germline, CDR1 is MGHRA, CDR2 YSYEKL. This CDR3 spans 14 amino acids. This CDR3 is CASRRTGGNEKLFF. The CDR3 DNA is TGCGCCAGCAGGCGTACAGGGGGTAATGAAAAACTGTTTTTT.

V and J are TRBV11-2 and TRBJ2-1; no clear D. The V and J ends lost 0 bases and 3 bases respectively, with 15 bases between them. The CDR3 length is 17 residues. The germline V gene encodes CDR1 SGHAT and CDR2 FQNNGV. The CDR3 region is CASSLDLPREIYNEQFF. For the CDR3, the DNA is TGTGCCAGCAGCTTAGATTTGCCGCGCGAAATCTACAATGAGCAGTTCTTC.

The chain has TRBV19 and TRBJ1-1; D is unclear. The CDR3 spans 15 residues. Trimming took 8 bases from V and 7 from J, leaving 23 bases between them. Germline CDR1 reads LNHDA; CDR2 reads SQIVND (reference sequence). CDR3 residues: CASLRSGHRGLEAFF. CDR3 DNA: TGTGCCAGTCTCCGATCCGGCCACCGCGGCCTTGAAGCTTTCTTT.

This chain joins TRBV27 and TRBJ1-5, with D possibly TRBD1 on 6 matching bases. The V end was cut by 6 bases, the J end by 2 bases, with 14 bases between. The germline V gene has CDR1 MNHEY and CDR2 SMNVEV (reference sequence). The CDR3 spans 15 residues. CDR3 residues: CASSLQGLGNQPQHF. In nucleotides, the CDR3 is TGTGCCAGCAGCCTACAGGGTTTGGGCAATCAGCCCCAGCATTTT.

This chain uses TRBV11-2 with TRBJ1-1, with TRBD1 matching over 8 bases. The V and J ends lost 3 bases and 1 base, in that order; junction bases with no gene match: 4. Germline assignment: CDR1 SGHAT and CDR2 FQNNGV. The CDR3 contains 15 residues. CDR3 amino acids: CASSLDRVQNTEAFF. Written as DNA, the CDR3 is TGTGCCAGCAGCTTGGACAGGGTCCAGAACACTGAAGCTTTCTTT.

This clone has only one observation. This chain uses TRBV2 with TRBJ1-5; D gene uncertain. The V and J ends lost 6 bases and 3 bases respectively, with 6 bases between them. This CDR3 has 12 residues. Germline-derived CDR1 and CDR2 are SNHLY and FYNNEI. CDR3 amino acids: CASRAVNQPQHF. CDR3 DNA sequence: TGTGCCAGCAGGGCAGTCAATCAGCCCCAGCATTTT.

In DNA form, the CDR3 reads TGTGCCAGCAGCTTCCCCGCAGGTTACACCGGGGAGCTGTTTTTT. This sequence encodes CASSFPAGYTGELFF. The rearrangement uses TRBV7-6 and TRBJ2-2, with D hard to call. CDR3 size: 15 residues. V was shortened by 3 bases and J by 3 bases, with 11 bases between the two germline ends. The germline V gene encodes CDR1 SGHVS and CDR2 FNYEAQ.

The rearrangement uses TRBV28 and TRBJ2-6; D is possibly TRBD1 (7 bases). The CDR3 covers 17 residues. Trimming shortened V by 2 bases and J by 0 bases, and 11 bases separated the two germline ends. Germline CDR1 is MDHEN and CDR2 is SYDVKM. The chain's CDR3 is CASSLAGQLSGANVLTF. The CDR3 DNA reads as TGTGCCAGCAGTTTAGCGGGACAGCTCTCTGGGGCCAACGTCCTGACTTTC.

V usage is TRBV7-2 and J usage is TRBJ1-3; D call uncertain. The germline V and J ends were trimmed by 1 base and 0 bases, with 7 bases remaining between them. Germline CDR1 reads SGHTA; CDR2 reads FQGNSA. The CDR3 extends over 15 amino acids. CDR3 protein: CASSLVGSSGNTIYF. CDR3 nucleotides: TGTGCCAGCAGCTTAGTTGGCAGCTCTGGAAACACCATATATTTT.

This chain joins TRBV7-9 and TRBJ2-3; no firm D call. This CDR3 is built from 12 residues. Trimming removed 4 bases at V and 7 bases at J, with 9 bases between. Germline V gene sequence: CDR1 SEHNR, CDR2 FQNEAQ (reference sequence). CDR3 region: CASSSIGYTQYF. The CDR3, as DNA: TGTGCCAGCAGCTCGATTGGCTATACGCAGTATTTT.

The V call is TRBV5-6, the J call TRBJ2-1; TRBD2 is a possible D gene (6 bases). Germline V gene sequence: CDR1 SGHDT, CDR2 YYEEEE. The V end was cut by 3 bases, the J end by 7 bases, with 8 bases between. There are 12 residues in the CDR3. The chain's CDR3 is CASSWGVNEQFF. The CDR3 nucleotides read TGTGCCAGCAGCTGGGGGGTTAATGAGCAGTTCTTC.